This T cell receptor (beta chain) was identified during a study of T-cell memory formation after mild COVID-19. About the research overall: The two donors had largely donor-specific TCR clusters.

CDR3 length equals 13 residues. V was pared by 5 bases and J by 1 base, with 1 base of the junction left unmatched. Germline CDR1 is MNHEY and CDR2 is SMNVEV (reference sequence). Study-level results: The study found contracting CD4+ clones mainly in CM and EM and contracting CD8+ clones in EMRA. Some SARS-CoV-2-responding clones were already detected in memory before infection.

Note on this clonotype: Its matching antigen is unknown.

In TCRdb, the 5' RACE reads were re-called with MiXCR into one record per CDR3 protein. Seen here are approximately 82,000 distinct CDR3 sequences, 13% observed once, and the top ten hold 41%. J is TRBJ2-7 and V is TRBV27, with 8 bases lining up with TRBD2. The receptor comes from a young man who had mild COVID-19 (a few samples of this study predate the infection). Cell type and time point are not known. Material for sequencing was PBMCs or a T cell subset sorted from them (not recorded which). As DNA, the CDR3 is TGTGCCAGCAGTCGCGGGGGGTCCTACGAGCAGTACGTC. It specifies CASSRGGSYEQYV.